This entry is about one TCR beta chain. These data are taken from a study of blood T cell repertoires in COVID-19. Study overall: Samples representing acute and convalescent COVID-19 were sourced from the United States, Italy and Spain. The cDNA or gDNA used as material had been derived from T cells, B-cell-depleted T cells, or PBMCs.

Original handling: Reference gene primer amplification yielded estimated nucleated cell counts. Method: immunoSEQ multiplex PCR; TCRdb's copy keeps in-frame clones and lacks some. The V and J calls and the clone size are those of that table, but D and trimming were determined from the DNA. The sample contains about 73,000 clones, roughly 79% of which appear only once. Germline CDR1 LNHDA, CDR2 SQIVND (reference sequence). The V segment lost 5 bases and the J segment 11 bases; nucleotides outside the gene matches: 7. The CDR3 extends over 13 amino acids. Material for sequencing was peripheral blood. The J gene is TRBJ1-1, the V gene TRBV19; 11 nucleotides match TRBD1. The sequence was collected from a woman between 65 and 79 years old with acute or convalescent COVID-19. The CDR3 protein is CASSLDRGQEAFF. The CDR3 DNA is TGTGCCAGTAGTTTGGACAGGGGGCAGGAGGCTTTCTTT.